This T cell receptor (beta chain) was sequenced for a study of shared clonotypes between healthy human individuals. Looked up from germline, CDR1 is SGDLS and CDR2 is YYNGEE. This CDR3 spans 15 amino acids. Unmatched junction bases numbered 4, after V lost 1 base and J lost 5 bases. Each PCR replicate from the sorted subsets contained about 210 ng DNA, which is some 30,000 T cell genomes. TCRdb's copy holds only in-frame clones and misses some; the assay was immunoSEQ multiplex PCR. Here the sample spans more than 850,000 clones, around three quarters being singletons. All donors were healthy HIV-negative adults lacking recent acute infections or vaccinations.

Sequencing was done on a sample of memory CD4+ T cells from PBMCs. Subset given: CD45RA-negative fraction. This clonotype originated in a young man in good health. Some clones in this sample may be carry-over from other donors' samples. The V call is TRBV9, the J call TRBJ2-1; 9 nucleotides align to TRBD1. This CDR3 reads CASSVTGTGNNEQFF. Here the CDR3 DNA reads TGTGCCAGCAGCGTAACCGGGACAGGGAACAATGAGCAGTTCTTC. The whole variable domain, remainder taken from reference TRBV9 and TRBJ2-1, is DSGVTQTPKHLITATGQRVTLRCSPRSGDLSVYWYQQSLDQGLQFLIQYYNGEERAKGNILERFSAQQFPDLHSELNLSSLELGDSALYFCASSVTGTGNNEQFFGPGTRLTVL.